The sequence of this T cell receptor (beta chain) was determined in a study of cytomegalovirus exposure and HLA in healthy donors. Study observations and caveats: Certain indistinguishable V segments, among them TRBV6-2 and TRBV6-3, were excluded. CMV antigen specificity of three CMV-associated chains was confirmed in vitro. A list of 150 to 200 TCR beta chains associated with cytomegalovirus was given. A later analysis associated under 20,000 TCR beta sequences with HLA alleles at a 0.05 false discovery rate.

Concerning this clone: Its antigen is unidentified. The same CDR3 can be traced to other DNA sequences in this sample.

Trimming at V came to 4 bases and at J to 4 bases, leaving 4 bases not matched to a gene. This CDR3 comprises 12 residues. The germline V gene encodes CDR1 SQVTM and CDR2 ANQGSEA. Amplification used 60 Vbeta primers and 13 Jbeta primers. This table comes from immunoSEQ multiplex PCR, and its TCRdb copy is limited to in-frame clones, with some not included. The sample carries roughly 300,000 clones, roughly 88% recorded once. The chain combines TRBV29-1 with TRBJ2-7; 7 positions match TRBD1. The receptor was isolated from a middle-aged man in good health and CMV-seropositive. The sample comprised PBMCs. In nucleotides, the CDR3 is TGCAGCGTTGGGGAGACAGGGTACGAGCAGTACTTC. Protein: CSVGETGYEQYF.